The clone carrying this T cell receptor (beta chain) came up a few times. CDR1 and CDR2 (germline): MNHNY, SVGAGI (reference sequence). The CDR3 is made up of 15 amino acids. With 9 bases removed from V and 4 bases from J, the gap between germline ends came to 21 bases. Per the original data handling: Using reference gene primer amplification, nucleated cell counts were estimated. Here immunoSEQ multiplex PCR was the method, and the copy in TCRdb shows in-frame clones only, minus some. V and J calls and clone size come straight from that table; D and trimming were deduced from the DNA. This table has approximately 210,000 clones, around four fifths appearing once. These data belong to a study of blood T cell repertoires in COVID-19.

The sequenced sample consisted of peripheral blood. The chain is built from TRBV6-6 and TRBJ2-5, with TRBD1 as a possible D gene (7 bases). The source of this sequence is a woman older than 75 with COVID-19, enrolled during active disease. Here the CDR3 DNA reads TGTGCCAGTGGGGGGCGACAGGGACGGGGAGAGACCCAGTACTTC. Its translation is CASGGRQGRGETQYF.